This T cell receptor (beta chain) was observed in a study of human T cells and chemical hapten exposure. Turning to the study itself: Weekly scalp doses of diphenylcyclopropenone were given to patients during the roughly 25-week study. The study enrolled mostly female patients with alopecia areata, totalis or universalis.

The time point is: pre-sensitization, week 0. Treatment described: therapeutic diphenylcyclopropenone sensitization with weekly scalp DPC. Regarding the study as a whole: Following DPC sensitization, TCRs present above 1 in 1000 frequency showed no change.

With respect to this clonotype: The antigen is undetermined.

Single cDNA molecules in the library carried unique molecular identifiers attached during preparation. MiXCR, run by TCRdb on the RACE reads, gives a single entry per CDR3 protein. The data show fewer than 200,000 distinct CDR3 sequences, about 31% seen once. This sequence originates from a woman aged 25-40 years with alopecia areata. Some clones in this sample may be carry-over from other donors' samples. Sequencing was performed on whole blood, taken in connection with sensitization to the hapten diphenylcyclopropenone (DPC).

CDR3 amino acids: CASGGRTAPSNQPQHF. In nucleotides, the CDR3 is TGTGCCAGTGGAGGGAGAACAGCACCGAGCAATCAGCCCCAGCATTTT. The chain links TRBV19 to TRBJ1-5; the D is unclear. Looked up from germline, CDR1 is LNHDA and CDR2 is SQIVND (reference sequence). V lost 8 bases and J 1 base, leaving 18 bases between the germline ends. CDR3 length: 16 residues.